A selection of T cell receptor beta chains follows, all from one sample in a study of OX40 agonist ivuxolimab in advanced cancers. Sequenced by immunoSEQ multiplex PCR; TCRdb stores in-frame clones only, minus some. The sample has about 15,000 clones; roughly four fifths are singletons. The specimen comprised CD4+ or CD8+ T cells sorted from blood, sampled in a trial of the OX40 agonist ivuxolimab. These receptors were collected from an adult with an advanced solid tumor such as melanoma, head and neck, liver or kidney cancer. CDR3s include the opening cysteine and the closing phenylalanine or tryptophan. Fields, in order: clone size, D gene, J gene, V gene, CDR3 protein, CDR3 DNA. The D gene is left open where the match is weak. Expanded clones are given a class, and other clones once, few, many or no size at all.

>.|.|TRBJ1-3|TRBV7-2
CASSQDLGNTIYF
TGTGCCAGCAGCCAAGATCTGGGAAACACCATATATTTT
>.|TRBD2|TRBJ2-1|TRBV19
CASSNPQREVYNEQFF
TGTGCCAGTAGTAACCCCCAGCGGGAGGTATACAATGAGCAGTTCTTC
>.|.|TRBJ2-1|TRBV6-1
CASSERVSGEQFF
TGTGCCAGCAGTGAACGCGTCTCCGGTGAGCAGTTCTTC
>.|TRBD2|TRBJ2-7|TRBV11-3
CASSVSGSSYEQYF
TGTGCCAGCAGCGTAAGCGGGAGCTCCTACGAGCAGTACTTC
>few|.|TRBJ2-1|TRBV7-2
CASSHDGSSYNEQFF
TGTGCCAGCAGCCATGACGGGAGCTCCTACAATGAGCAGTTCTTC
>.|TRBD1|TRBJ1-2|TRBV29-1
CSVEDRDRASGYTF
TGCAGCGTTGAAGATCGGGACAGGGCAAGTGGCTACACCTTC
>.|.|TRBJ2-6|TRBV6-4
CASSDVAAGANVLTF
TGTGCCAGCAGTGACGTTGCGGCTGGGGCCAACGTCCTGACTTTC
>large|TRBD1|TRBJ2-7|TRBV2
CASSEWGTGSDEQYF
TGTGCCAGCAGTGAATGGGGGACAGGGTCGGATGAGCAGTACTTC
>.|.|TRBJ1-2|TRBV28
CASSSSDSSEGYTF
TGTGCCAGCAGTTCCTCGGACAGTTCTGAGGGCTACACCTTC
>.|.|TRBJ2-5|TRBV30
CARSYSGRQTQYF
TGTGCTCGTAGCTATAGCGGAAGACAGACCCAGTACTTC
>.|.|TRBJ2-3|TRBV28
CASRAGSTDTQYF
TGTGCCAGCAGGGCCGGGAGTACAGATACGCAGTATTTT
>.|.|TRBJ2-7|TRBV9
CASSVGREGYEQYF
TGTGCCAGCAGCGTAGGGCGGGAAGGGTACGAGCAGTACTTC